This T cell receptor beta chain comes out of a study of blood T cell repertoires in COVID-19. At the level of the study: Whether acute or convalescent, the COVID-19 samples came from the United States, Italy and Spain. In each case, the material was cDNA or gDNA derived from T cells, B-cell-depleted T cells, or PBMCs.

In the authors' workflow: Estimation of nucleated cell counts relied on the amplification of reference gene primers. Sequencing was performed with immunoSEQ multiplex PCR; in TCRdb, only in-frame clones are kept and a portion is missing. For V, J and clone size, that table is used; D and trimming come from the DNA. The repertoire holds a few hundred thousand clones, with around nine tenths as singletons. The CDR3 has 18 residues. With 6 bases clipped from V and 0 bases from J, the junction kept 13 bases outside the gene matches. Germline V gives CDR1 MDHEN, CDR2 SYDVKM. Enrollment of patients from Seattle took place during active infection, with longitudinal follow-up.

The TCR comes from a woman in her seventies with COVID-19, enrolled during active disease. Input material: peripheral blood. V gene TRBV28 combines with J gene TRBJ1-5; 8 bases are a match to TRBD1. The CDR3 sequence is CASRYPGQVLYSNQPQHF. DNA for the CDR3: TGTGCCAGCAGGTACCCGGGACAGGTGCTTTATAGCAATCAGCCCCAGCATTTT.